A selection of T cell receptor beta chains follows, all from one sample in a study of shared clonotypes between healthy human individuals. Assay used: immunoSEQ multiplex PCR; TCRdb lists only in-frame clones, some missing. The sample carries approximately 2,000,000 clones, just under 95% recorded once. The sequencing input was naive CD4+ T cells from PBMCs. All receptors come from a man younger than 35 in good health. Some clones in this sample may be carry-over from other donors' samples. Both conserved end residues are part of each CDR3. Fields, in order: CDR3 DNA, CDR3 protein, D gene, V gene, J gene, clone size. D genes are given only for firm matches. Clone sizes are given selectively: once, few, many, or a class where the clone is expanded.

cdr3_nt: TGTGCCAGCAGCGTACCGGGACAGGGGTTTGATGGCTACACCTTC
cdr3_aa: CASSVPGQGFDGYTF
d_call: TRBD1
v_call: TRBV5-4
j_call: TRBJ1-2
clone_size: NA

cdr3_nt: TGTGCCAGCAGGGTGGCAGGGGACACTGAAGCTTTCTTT
cdr3_aa: CASRVAGDTEAFF
d_call: NA
v_call: TRBV2
j_call: TRBJ1-1
clone_size: NA

cdr3_nt: TGTGCCAGCACGGGACTGGAGACCACCGGGGAGCTGTTTTTT
cdr3_aa: CASTGLETTGELFF
d_call: NA
v_call: TRBV7-6
j_call: TRBJ2-2
clone_size: NA

cdr3_nt: TGTGCCAGCAGTTACGGCACCCCTGAAAAACTGTTTTTT
cdr3_aa: CASSYGTPEKLFF
d_call: NA
v_call: TRBV6-6
j_call: TRBJ1-4
clone_size: NA

cdr3_nt: TGTGCCAGCAGTCCCCGGCCGGCAGCCGGCTACACCTTC
cdr3_aa: CASSPRPAAGYTF
d_call: NA
v_call: TRBV28
j_call: TRBJ1-2
clone_size: NA

cdr3_nt: TGTGCCAGCAGTCCCAGAATTGACGCGTTTGGTTCACATCAGCCCCAGCATTTT
cdr3_aa: CASSPRIDAFGSHQPQHF
d_call: NA
v_call: TRBV27
j_call: TRBJ1-5
clone_size: NA

cdr3_nt: TGTGCCAGCAGCCAAGATTTCGGACAGGGGATAGATGGCTACACCTTC
cdr3_aa: CASSQDFGQGIDGYTF
d_call: TRBD1
v_call: TRBV14
j_call: TRBJ1-2
clone_size: NA

cdr3_nt: TGTGCCAGCAGCGTAAATGAGGGGCCCTACGAGCAGTACTTC
cdr3_aa: CASSVNEGPYEQYF
d_call: NA
v_call: TRBV9
j_call: TRBJ2-7
clone_size: NA

cdr3_nt: TGCGCCAGCAGCTTGGTGAGCAGCTTGAACACTGAAGCTTTCTTT
cdr3_aa: CASSLVSSLNTEAFF
d_call: NA
v_call: TRBV5-1
j_call: TRBJ1-1
clone_size: NA

cdr3_nt: TGTGCCAGCAGCGGACAGGGGTTCGTTAGCACAGATACGCAGTATTTT
cdr3_aa: CASSGQGFVSTDTQYF
d_call: TRBD1
v_call: TRBV9
j_call: TRBJ2-3
clone_size: NA

cdr3_nt: TGTGCCAGCAGTGTCTGGACCCAACGGGGCATTCAGTACTTC
cdr3_aa: CASSVWTQRGIQYF
d_call: NA
v_call: TRBV2
j_call: TRBJ2-4
clone_size: NA

cdr3_nt: TGTGCCAGCAGCTGGTCCGGGTCCATTGGAGAGACCCAGTACTTC
cdr3_aa: CASSWSGSIGETQYF
d_call: NA
v_call: TRBV5-4
j_call: TRBJ2-5
clone_size: NA

cdr3_nt: TGCGCCAGCAGCTTAAGAGGAGCCAAAAACATTCAGTACTTC
cdr3_aa: CASSLRGAKNIQYF
d_call: NA
v_call: TRBV5-1
j_call: TRBJ2-4
clone_size: NA

cdr3_nt: TGTGCCAGCACCCGGGAATACGAGCAGTACTTC
cdr3_aa: CASTREYEQYF
d_call: NA
v_call: TRBV28
j_call: TRBJ2-7
clone_size: NA

cdr3_nt: TGTGCCAGCAGCCCGGGGGGGCTCGTGAACACTGAAGCTTTCTTT
cdr3_aa: CASSPGGLVNTEAFF
d_call: NA
v_call: TRBV6-5
j_call: TRBJ1-1
clone_size: NA

cdr3_nt: TGTGCCATCAGTGACAGGACAGTCGGTCCGCCCCAGCATTTT
cdr3_aa: CAISDRTVGPPQHF
d_call: NA
v_call: TRBV10-3
j_call: TRBJ1-5
clone_size: NA

cdr3_nt: TGTGCCAGCTCACCGGGGGGTTTCACCGGGGAGCTGTTTTTT
cdr3_aa: CASSPGGFTGELFF
d_call: NA
v_call: TRBV18
j_call: TRBJ2-2
clone_size: NA

cdr3_nt: TGTGCCAGCAGCCCACCATATCCAGGGAGCAATCAGCCCCAGCATTTT
cdr3_aa: CASSPPYPGSNQPQHF
d_call: NA
v_call: TRBV7-2
j_call: TRBJ1-5
clone_size: NA

cdr3_nt: TGTGCCAGCAGTTATAGCTCGGGTAAAGAGACCCAGTACTTC
cdr3_aa: CASSYSSGKETQYF
d_call: NA
v_call: TRBV2
j_call: TRBJ2-5
clone_size: once

cdr3_nt: TGTGCCAGCAGCAAGGGCGATAACACCGGGGAGCTGTTTTTT
cdr3_aa: CASSKGDNTGELFF
d_call: NA
v_call: TRBV5-4
j_call: TRBJ2-2
clone_size: once

cdr3_nt: TGTGCCAGCAGCGACCCCGTCACAGGGGTGTACACTGAAGCTTTCTTT
cdr3_aa: CASSDPVTGVYTEAFF
d_call: TRBD1
v_call: TRBV7-9
j_call: TRBJ1-1
clone_size: NA

cdr3_nt: TGTGCCAGCAGCTTAACCCGGCGGGAGGCCTACAATGAGCAGTTCTTC
cdr3_aa: CASSLTRREAYNEQFF
d_call: TRBD2
v_call: TRBV11-3
j_call: TRBJ2-1
clone_size: NA

cdr3_nt: TGTGCCAGCAGAAGACCCCCGGCGGGACGGACCTACCAAGAGACCCAGTACTTC
cdr3_aa: CASRRPPAGRTYQETQYF
d_call: NA
v_call: TRBV7-9
j_call: TRBJ2-5
clone_size: NA

cdr3_nt: TGCGCCAGCAGTGATCGGGGGGAGCGCACTGAAGCTTTCTTT
cdr3_aa: CASSDRGERTEAFF
d_call: NA
v_call: TRBV10-2
j_call: TRBJ1-1
clone_size: few

cdr3_nt: TGTGCCAGCAGTTTATGGGCCAATTCCTACGAGCAGTACTTC
cdr3_aa: CASSLWANSYEQYF
d_call: NA
v_call: TRBV28
j_call: TRBJ2-7
clone_size: NA

cdr3_nt: TGTGCCAGCAGTTTAATAGCCGGGGGCGGCGTTCAGCCCCAGCATTTT
cdr3_aa: CASSLIAGGGVQPQHF
d_call: NA
v_call: TRBV28
j_call: TRBJ1-5
clone_size: NA

cdr3_nt: TGTGCCAGCACGCTTCGGGGAGGACAGGGGGTTTATGGCTACACCTTC
cdr3_aa: CASTLRGGQGVYGYTF
d_call: TRBD1
v_call: TRBV5-8
j_call: TRBJ1-2
clone_size: NA

cdr3_nt: TGTGCCAGCAGCCCGTGGGGCACAGATACGCAGTATTTT
cdr3_aa: CASSPWGTDTQYF
d_call: NA
v_call: TRBV5-4
j_call: TRBJ2-3
clone_size: NA

cdr3_nt: TGTGCCAGCAGTTACGTGAGAGGCTCTGAAGAGACCCAGTACTTC
cdr3_aa: CASSYVRGSEETQYF
d_call: NA
v_call: TRBV6-5
j_call: TRBJ2-5
clone_size: once

cdr3_nt: TGTGCCAGCAGTCCCAGGTTCTCTGGAAACACCATATATTTT
cdr3_aa: CASSPRFSGNTIYF
d_call: NA
v_call: TRBV6-5
j_call: TRBJ1-3
clone_size: NA

cdr3_nt: TGTGCCAGCTCACTACGGACAGGGGGTAGCTATGGCTACACCTTC
cdr3_aa: CASSLRTGGSYGYTF
d_call: TRBD1
v_call: TRBV18
j_call: TRBJ1-2
clone_size: NA

cdr3_nt: TGTGCCAGCAGCCCCCGGGGACTAGCGGGAGGCACAGATACGCAGTATTTT
cdr3_aa: CASSPRGLAGGTDTQYF
d_call: TRBD2
v_call: TRBV11-2
j_call: TRBJ2-3
clone_size: NA

cdr3_nt: TGTGCCAGCAGCGCGACAGGGGCGAACTATGGCTACACCTTC
cdr3_aa: CASSATGANYGYTF
d_call: TRBD1
v_call: TRBV9
j_call: TRBJ1-2
clone_size: NA

cdr3_nt: TGTGCCAGCTCGCAATCGACAGGGGGAAACGGAGAAGCTTTCTTT
cdr3_aa: CASSQSTGGNGEAFF
d_call: TRBD1
v_call: TRBV18
j_call: TRBJ1-1
clone_size: NA

cdr3_nt: TGTGCCAGCAGCCAAGATCAAGCCTCCGGCGAGCAGTACTTC
cdr3_aa: CASSQDQASGEQYF
d_call: NA
v_call: TRBV4-2
j_call: TRBJ2-7
clone_size: NA

cdr3_nt: TGTGCCAGCAGTCCAGACAGGGGAACAGATACGCAGTATTTT
cdr3_aa: CASSPDRGTDTQYF
d_call: TRBD1
v_call: TRBV27
j_call: TRBJ2-3
clone_size: once

cdr3_nt: TGTGCCAGCAGATCACCTGGGGGAGGCAAGCAGTTCTTC
cdr3_aa: CASRSPGGGKQFF
d_call: NA
v_call: TRBV6-5
j_call: TRBJ2-1
clone_size: NA

cdr3_nt: TGTGCCAGCAGTTACTCAACTAGCGGAAACATTCAGTACTTC
cdr3_aa: CASSYSTSGNIQYF
d_call: TRBD2
v_call: TRBV6-5
j_call: TRBJ2-4
clone_size: NA

cdr3_nt: TGTGCCACCAGCAGCGGGGGATTTACTTACGAGCAGTACTTC
cdr3_aa: CATSSGGFTYEQYF
d_call: NA
v_call: TRBV15
j_call: TRBJ2-7
clone_size: NA

cdr3_nt: TGTGCCAGCAGCGTGGCATCAGGGCCCCCCCACGAGCAGTACTTC
cdr3_aa: CASSVASGPPHEQYF
d_call: NA
v_call: TRBV9
j_call: TRBJ2-7
clone_size: NA

cdr3_nt: TGTGCCAGCAGTTGGACCCAAGTGGAGACCCAGTACTTC
cdr3_aa: CASSWTQVETQYF
d_call: NA
v_call: TRBV5-6
j_call: TRBJ2-5
clone_size: NA

cdr3_nt: TGCGCCAGCAGCTTGGGGACAGTCAATCAGCCCCAGCATTTT
cdr3_aa: CASSLGTVNQPQHF
d_call: NA
v_call: TRBV5-1
j_call: TRBJ1-5
clone_size: NA

cdr3_nt: TGCGCCAGCATCCTACGGACAGGGACGTGGTTCGGTAGGAGCTACACCTTC
cdr3_aa: CASILRTGTWFGRSYTF
d_call: TRBD1
v_call: TRBV10-1
j_call: TRBJ1-2
clone_size: NA

cdr3_nt: TGTGCCAGCAGCTTAGGAGTGAGAAGGGAAAGAACTAGCACAGATACGCAGTATTTT
cdr3_aa: CASSLGVRRERTSTDTQYF
d_call: NA
v_call: TRBV7-9
j_call: TRBJ2-3
clone_size: NA

cdr3_nt: TGTGCCAGCAGTTCCCTAGCGAGTCCCACAGATACGCAGTATTTT
cdr3_aa: CASSSLASPTDTQYF
d_call: NA
v_call: TRBV27
j_call: TRBJ2-3
clone_size: NA

cdr3_nt: TGTGCCATCAGTGAGTCAGGTCCCTCAAGAAACACTGAAGCTTTCTTT
cdr3_aa: CAISESGPSRNTEAFF
d_call: NA
v_call: TRBV10-3
j_call: TRBJ1-1
clone_size: NA

cdr3_nt: TGTGCCAGCACTCCTGAAATAAGCTCGGAAGGCTACACCTTC
cdr3_aa: CASTPEISSEGYTF
d_call: NA
v_call: TRBV6-6
j_call: TRBJ1-2
clone_size: NA

cdr3_nt: TGCAGTGCAAAGACCCAAAATGAGCAGTTCTTC
cdr3_aa: CSAKTQNEQFF
d_call: NA
v_call: TRBV20-1
j_call: TRBJ2-1
clone_size: NA

cdr3_nt: TGTGCCAGCAGCTTAGATGCTAGCGGGAGAGAGACCCAGTACTTC
cdr3_aa: CASSLDASGRETQYF
d_call: TRBD2
v_call: TRBV11-3
j_call: TRBJ2-5
clone_size: once

cdr3_nt: TGTGCCAGCAGCTTAGTATCCGGGGCCAACGTCCTGACTTTC
cdr3_aa: CASSLVSGANVLTF
d_call: NA
v_call: TRBV7-2
j_call: TRBJ2-6
clone_size: NA

cdr3_nt: TGTGCCAGCAGTGGGGACAGGACTGAAGCTTTCTTT
cdr3_aa: CASSGDRTEAFF
d_call: TRBD1
v_call: TRBV2
j_call: TRBJ1-1
clone_size: NA